This T cell receptor (beta chain) was sequenced during a study of OX40 agonist ivuxolimab in advanced cancers. About the study as a whole: Ivuxolimab was an agonistic, fully human IgG2 monoclonal antibody directed against OX40 (CD134), a costimulatory receptor. The monotherapy dose-escalation portion (N of about 50 patients) of the phase I ivuxolimab trial is reported in the paper. Of the roughly 51 patients in dose escalation, around 19 had hepatocellular carcinoma, some 15 had melanoma, 9 had renal cell carcinoma and 9 had head and neck cancer. The point of sequencing TCRbeta in the periphery was to test whether ivuxolimab changed TCR sequence diversity and drove clonal T-cell expansion. Partial responses occurred in three dose-escalation patients: two with cutaneous melanoma and one with hepatocellular carcinoma. Prior anti-PD-1, anti-PD-L1 or anti-CTLA-4 therapy was permitted, and checkpoint inhibitors had been received by less than 45% of dose-escalation patients. Intravenous ivuxolimab was administered to patients every 2 weeks at six dose levels: 0.01, 0.1, 0.3, 1.5, 3 and 10 mg/kg. In the dose-escalation cohort, roughly 80% of patients were male, and the mean age was approximately 60 years, with a range of about 23 to 85.

Patients with a history of autoimmune disease or receiving systemic immunosuppression were excluded from the trial. Peripheral blood for TCR sequencing was drawn from every dose cohort at baseline, at cycle 4 day 1 and at cycle 7 day 1. The samples were taken from a phase I, first-in-human, multicenter, open-label dose-escalation trial of ivuxolimab. Adults with locally advanced or metastatic melanoma, renal cell carcinoma, hepatocellular carcinoma or head and neck squamous cell carcinoma were enrolled in the trial. Before TCR sequencing, CD4+ and CD8+ T cells were separately sorted from peripheral blood. The CDR3 contains 13 residues, cysteine and phenylalanine counted. Only the CDR3 portion is preserved as DNA: 39 bases, with reading frame beginning at the first base. The germline V gene gives CDR1 as SGHNT and CDR2 as YENEEA. Cut back by 1 base and 4 bases, the V and J ends lie 5 bases apart. Of note for this clone: It has no known antigen specificity. Nothing much larger sits one base from this clone, and base qualities are not available.

Points the paper makes about the study in general: Which antigens the clonally expanded peripheral T cells were specific for was not determined. After ivuxolimab, CD8+ T cells had more expanded clones than CD4+ T cells on average. In partial responders in the 0.1-3.0 mg/kg groups, normalized peripheral clonal expansion was found to be among the lowest, especially among CD8+ T cells. Low levels of normalized T-cell clonal expansion were also shown by some nonresponding patients. At doses of 0.1 to 3.0 mg/kg, clonal expansion of both CD4+ and CD8+ blood T cells was observed from baseline to week 6.

For sequencing of the TCRbeta CDR3 region, genomic DNA was extracted from the sorted cells. TCRbeta CDR3 regions were sequenced using the immunoSEQ Assay. Imported from immuneACCESS, the table was reduced by TCRdb to in-frame sequences with V and J called. These copies leave out some clones; in studies compared against another copy, an unresolved V gene accounts for under half, and the cause of the remainder is not known. The sample records 50,000 to 75,000 clones, about 83% of which are singletons. 9.8% of the sample is held by the ten biggest clonotypes. The input for sequencing was CD4+ or CD8+ T cells sorted from blood, taken in a trial of the OX40 agonist ivuxolimab. Rearrangement joined TRBV11-3 to TRBJ1-3; the D gene cannot be resolved reliably. The receptor was isolated from an adult with an advanced solid tumor such as melanoma, head and neck, liver or kidney cancer. The DNA sequence follows: TGTGCCAGCAGCTTAGCCAACGGAAACACCATATATTTT. It translates to CASSLANGNTIYF.